The clone carrying this T cell receptor (beta chain) has only one observation. The data belong to a study of blood T cells in healthy people across ages. Study at large: Template switching caught about one barcoded beta molecule for each two T cells.

A sample-barcoded 5' primer and a J-beta primer mix were used in a second PCR of roughly 6 to 11 cycles. Each CDR3 protein gets one entry after TCRdb re-called the 5' RACE reads with MiXCR. The sample has about 640,000 distinct CDR3 sequences; 58% are singletons. CDR1 and CDR2 from the germline V gene are MNHNS and SASEGT. The CDR3 loop spans 14 amino acids. V trimming: 1 base; J trimming: 11 bases; junction bases outside the gene matches: 3. The rearrangement links TRBV6-1 to TRBJ2-5; TRBD2 matches at 14 bases. Sequences were obtained from blood. The receptor was derived from a man aged 55 to 70 in good health. CDR3 amino acids: CASSEVGLAGEQYF. The CDR3 region has the DNA TGTGCCAGCAGTGAAGTGGGACTAGCGGGGGAGCAGTACTTC.